Below are 3 T cell receptor beta chains sequenced from a single sample in a study of T-cell reconstitution after alpha-beta-depleted transplantation in children. The authors prepared the TCRbeta library with unique molecular identifiers. TCRdb re-called the PCR reads with MiXCR, one entry per CDR3 protein. Of roughly 240,000 distinct CDR3 sequences in the sample, around 7.8% were seen once. The starting material was PBMCs, mostly from graft donor cells, obtained 180 days after TCRalphabeta/CD19-depleted stem cell transplant. These receptors all stem from a male patient aged 10 to 17 who had a stem cell transplant for acute lymphoblastic leukemia, so the T cells may come from the graft donor.

The chain is built from TRBV11-2 and TRBJ1-2; 8 nucleotides line up with TRBD1. The CDR3 extends over 14 amino acids. Trimming cost V 4 bases and J 4 bases; bases outside gene matches: 5. Germline V lookup: CDR1 SGHAT, CDR2 FQNNGV. CDR3 sequence (DNA): TGTGCCAGCAGCTACACAGGGGGGGGCTATGGCTACACCTTC. Residues: CASSYTGGGYGYTF.

This clonotype was detected ten times or more. The chain uses TRBV7-9 and TRBJ1-4, with 10 bases fitting TRBD1. This CDR3 region has 14 residues. Unmatched junction bases numbered 10, after V lost 3 bases and J lost 15 bases. CDR1 and CDR2 from the germline V gene are SEHNR and FQNEAQ (reference sequence). Here the CDR3 reads CASSLKTGGQRLFF. Here the CDR3 DNA reads TGTGCCAGCAGCTTGAAGACAGGGGGCCAACGGTTGTTTTTT.

The rearrangement joins TRBV6-2 or TRBV6-3 to TRBJ2-5; 7 bases line up with TRBD2. Germline lookup yields CDR1 MNHEY and CDR2 SVGEGT. The CDR3 runs to 18 residues. V dropped 5 bases and J dropped 0; count of bases not matched to a gene: 15. In nucleotides, the CDR3 is TGTGCCAGCAGTCCCAGGAATCTAGCGGCGGGGCACCAAGAGACCCAGTACTTC. Translating gives CASSPRNLAAGHQETQYF.